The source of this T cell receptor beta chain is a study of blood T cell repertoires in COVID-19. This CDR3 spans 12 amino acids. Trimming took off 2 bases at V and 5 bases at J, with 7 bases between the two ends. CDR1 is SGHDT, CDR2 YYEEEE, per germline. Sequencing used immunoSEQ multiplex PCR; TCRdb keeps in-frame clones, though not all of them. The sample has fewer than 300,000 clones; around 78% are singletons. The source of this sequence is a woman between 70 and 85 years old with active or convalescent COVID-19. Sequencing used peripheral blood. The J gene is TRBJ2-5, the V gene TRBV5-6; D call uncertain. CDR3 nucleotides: TGTGCCAGCAGCTTCCTGGAGGAGACCCAGTACTTC. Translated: CASSFLEETQYF.